This T cell receptor (beta chain) was captured by sequencing in a study of T cells after yellow fever vaccination. At least ten counts were recorded for this clonotype. Per germline, CDR1 SGHRS and CDR2 YFSETQ. V was shortened by 4 bases and J by 5 bases, with 13 bases between the two germline ends. This CDR3 has 13 residues. TCRdb fed the 5' RACE reads into MiXCR, producing one record per CDR3 protein. Among some 400,000 distinct CDR3 sequences listed, 6% to 8% were seen once. The receptor's source is a man aged 30 to 45 who received the YFV17D yellow fever vaccine. The genes are TRBV5-1 and TRBJ2-7, with D hard to call. Specimen: PBMCs, collected 5 days after the yellow fever booster vaccination. CDR3: CASSITPRDEQYF. The CDR3 DNA reads TGCGCCAGCAGCATAACCCCGCGCGACGAGCAGTACTTC.